A selection of T cell receptor beta chains follows, all from one sample in a study of post-analysis software for immune sequencing data. TCRdb used MiXCR to reprocess the PCR reads, holding one entry per CDR3 protein. The table records a few hundred thousand distinct CDR3 sequences, less than 40% of them present only once. Sequencing was carried out using blood. Receptors were obtained from a girl aged 5 to 17 with multiple sclerosis. The CDR3 runs from the conserved cysteine through the conserved F or W. The order of the fields is CDR3 protein, CDR3 DNA, D gene, J gene, clone size, V gene. The D gene is left open where the match is weak. A row's size may be missing; if present it is once, few, many or a size class.

CASSQADRGRGGYTF,TGTGCCAGCAGCCAGGCCGATCGGGGGAGGGGTGGCTACACCTTC,-,TRBJ1-2,few,TRBV3-1
CASSLGGQLYEQYF,TGTGCCAGCAGTTTAGGGGGGCAGCTCTACGAGCAGTACTTC,-,TRBJ2-7,-,TRBV12-3/TRBV12-4
CASSDPGLPNYEQFF,TGTGCCAGCAGCGACCCGGGACTCCCTAATTATGAGCAGTTCTTC,-,TRBJ2-1,-,TRBV6-2/TRBV6-3
CASSRQGRMYEQYF,TGTGCCAGCAGCCGACAGGGGAGGATGTACGAGCAGTACTTC,TRBD1,TRBJ2-7,-,TRBV7-9
CASSPSQRAKNIQYF,TGTGCCAGCTCACCATCTCAGAGGGCCAAAAACATTCAGTACTTC,-,TRBJ2-4,few,TRBV18
CASSQGPLTGSYEQYF,TGCGCCAGCAGCCAAGGACCCCTGACAGGGAGCTACGAGCAGTACTTC,TRBD1,TRBJ2-7,many,TRBV4-1
CASSYPGQGEDEQYF,TGTGCCAGCAGTTACCCCGGACAGGGAGAAGACGAGCAGTACTTC,TRBD1,TRBJ2-7,-,TRBV6-6
CASSAGGPYEQYF,TGTGCCAGCAGTGCAGGGGGCCCCTACGAGCAGTACTTC,TRBD1,TRBJ2-7,-,TRBV12-3/TRBV12-4
CSAPRSGGNTEAFF,TGCAGTGCTCCCCGGTCAGGGGGGAACACTGAAGCTTTCTTT,TRBD1,TRBJ1-1,-,TRBV20-1
CASSPVDGQFYEQYF,TGTGCCAGCAGTCCAGTGGACGGACAGTTCTACGAGCAGTACTTC,-,TRBJ2-7,few,TRBV6-5
CSAPGPLSSYNEQFF,TGCAGTGCTCCCGGACCCCTTAGTTCCTACAATGAGCAGTTCTTC,-,TRBJ2-1,-,TRBV20-1
CASSSARRAEQYF,TGTGCCAGCAGCTCCGCTAGGAGGGCCGAGCAGTACTTC,-,TRBJ2-7,-,TRBV7-9
CASSFQGAQDGYTF,TGCGCCAGCAGCTTCCAGGGGGCGCAGGATGGCTACACCTTC,TRBD1,TRBJ1-2,few,TRBV5-1
CASSLPQGAYEQYF,TGTGCCAGCAGCTTACCACAGGGAGCCTACGAGCAGTACTTC,-,TRBJ2-7,few,TRBV7-3
CASSPGGLGGYTF,TGTGCCAGCAGCCCCGGGGGACTCGGTGGCTACACCTTC,-,TRBJ1-2,-,TRBV7-6
CASSRGAANEQFF,TGTGCCAGCAGCCGCGGGGCAGCGAATGAGCAGTTCTTC,-,TRBJ2-1,few,TRBV7-9
CASSLIAPAAGSPLHF,TGTGCCAGCAGCTTAATCGCCCCAGCAGCAGGATCACCCCTCCACTTT,-,TRBJ1-6,-,TRBV7-2
CSAPPRTGSTDTQYF,TGCAGTGCCCCACCCAGGACAGGGAGCACAGATACGCAGTATTTT,TRBD1,TRBJ2-3,-,TRBV20-1
CSVEGREGGYTF,TGCAGCGTTGAAGGCCGGGAAGGAGGCTACACCTTC,-,TRBJ1-2,-,TRBV29-1
CASQRTGEIDEQYF,TGTGCCAGCCAACGCACAGGGGAGATCGACGAGCAGTACTTC,TRBD1,TRBJ2-7,few,TRBV5-4
CASSPSGTYGYTF,TGTGCCAGCAGCCCATCCGGGACCTATGGCTACACCTTC,-,TRBJ1-2,few,TRBV28
CASSYSDYKETQYF,TGTGCCAGCAGTTACTCTGACTACAAAGAGACCCAGTACTTC,-,TRBJ2-5,-,TRBV6-5
CSAHALSEGTDTQYF,TGCAGTGCTCATGCTTTAAGCGAAGGCACAGATACGCAGTATTTT,-,TRBJ2-3,few,TRBV20-1
CASSQGSNSNQPQHF,TGCGCCAGCAGCCAAGGGAGTAATAGCAATCAGCCCCAGCATTTT,-,TRBJ1-5,-,TRBV4-1
CSVEVGAGGAADTQYF,TGCAGCGTTGAAGTGGGCGCCGGCGGGGCGGCAGATACGCAGTATTTT,-,TRBJ2-3,few,TRBV29-1
CASSLGPGKYEQYF,TGTGCCAGCAGCTTAGGGCCGGGGAAGTACGAGCAGTACTTC,-,TRBJ2-7,-,TRBV7-9